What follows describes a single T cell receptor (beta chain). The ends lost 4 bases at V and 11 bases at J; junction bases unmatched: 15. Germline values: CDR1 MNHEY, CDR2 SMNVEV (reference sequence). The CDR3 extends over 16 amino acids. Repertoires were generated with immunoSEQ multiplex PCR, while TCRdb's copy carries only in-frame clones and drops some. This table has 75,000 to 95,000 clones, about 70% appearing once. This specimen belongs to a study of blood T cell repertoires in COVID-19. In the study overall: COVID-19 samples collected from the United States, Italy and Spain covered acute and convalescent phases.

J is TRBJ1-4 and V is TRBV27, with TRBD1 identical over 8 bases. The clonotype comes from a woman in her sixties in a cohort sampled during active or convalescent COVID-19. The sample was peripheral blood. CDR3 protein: CASSSYIGQGVVKLFF. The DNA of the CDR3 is TGTGCCAGCAGTTCATACATAGGACAGGGTGTAGTTAAACTGTTTTTT.